This T cell receptor (beta chain) was obtained from a study of blood T cell repertoires in COVID-19. Study information: Material from acute and convalescent COVID-19 was sourced from the United States, Italy and Spain. PBMCs, B-cell-depleted T cells, or T cells were the source of the cDNA or gDNA that made up the material.

As handled by the study authors: Estimated nucleated cell counts came from reference gene primer amplification. Sequencing was performed with immunoSEQ multiplex PCR; in TCRdb, only in-frame clones are kept and a portion is missing. That table gives V, J and clone size, and the DNA gave D and trimming. This repertoire shows some 250,000 clones, approximately 85% found once; its top ten account for 9% to 15%. Unmatched junction bases numbered 12, after V lost 5 bases and J lost 5 bases. The germline V gene encodes CDR1 SGHVS and CDR2 FNYEAQ. The CDR3 runs to 16 residues. Sequencing was performed on peripheral blood. The J gene is TRBJ1-5, the V gene TRBV7-6; 7 bases fit TRBD1. This clonotype was obtained from a man of 80 years or more with acute or convalescent COVID-19. CDR3 DNA sequence: TGTGCCAGCAGCCTCCGACAGGGAAACGTGGATCAGCCCCAGCATTTT. This codes for CASSLRQGNVDQPQHF. Full variable domain (missing parts from reference TRBV7-6 and TRBJ1-5): GAGVSQSPRYKVTKRGQDVALRCDPISGHVSLYWYRQALGQGPEFLTYFNYEAQQDKSGLPNDRFSAERPEGSISTLTIQRTEQRDSAMYRCASSLRQGNVDQPQHFGDGTRLSIL.